This T cell receptor beta chain was sequenced for a study of blood T cell repertoires in COVID-19. As for the study in general: Italy, Spain and the United States were the sources of the convalescent and acute COVID-19 samples. The analysed material was cDNA or gDNA that came from T cells, B-cell-depleted T cells, or PBMCs.

Only a few counts were recorded for this clone. Germline V lookup: CDR1 SGHNT, CDR2 YYREEE (reference sequence). Trimming left V 0 bases short and J 7 bases short, with 13 bases between. The CDR3 spans 14 residues. How the authors handled the data: Reference gene primer amplification gave estimated nucleated cell counts. Sequenced by immunoSEQ multiplex PCR; TCRdb stores in-frame clones only, minus some. The V and J calls and clone size come from that table; D and trimming were worked out from the DNA. The sample has 150,000 or so clones, 65% to 85% seen once; the top ten hold 4%. This sequence was found in an older woman with acute or convalescent COVID-19. The chain links TRBV5-4 to TRBJ1-1; D is uncertain. Specimen: peripheral blood. CDR3 coding DNA: TGTGCCAGCAGCTTGGGGAGGGCGCAGGATGAAGCTTTCTTT. Amino acid sequence: CASSLGRAQDEAFF.